These 3 T cell receptor beta chains share one sample of origin, sequenced in a study of blood T cell repertoires in COVID-19. The data were produced by immunoSEQ multiplex PCR, yet TCRdb's version contains in-frame clones alone and is incomplete. The top ten clones hold around 0.97% of a sample with 350,000 to 400,000 clones, around 89% of them seen once. Sequenced: PBMCs or T cells enriched from blood (not recorded which). These receptor sequences come from a woman in her twenties or thirties with acute COVID-19.

V and J are TRBV2 and TRBJ2-1; TRBD2 matches 8 bases. The germline V gene has CDR1 SNHLY and CDR2 FYNNEI. The CDR3 covers 19 residues. Losses at the gene ends were 6 bases for V and 0 bases for J; bases not matched to a gene: 16. The chain's CDR3 is CASRGFGGGPSSSYNEQFF. CDR3 coding DNA: TGTGCCAGCAGGGGGTTTGGCGGGGGGCCCAGCAGCTCCTACAATGAGCAGTTCTTC.

CDR3 in amino acids: CASSFGAAGNYGYTF. As DNA, the CDR3 is TGTGCCAGCAGTTTTGGGGCGGCGGGAAACTATGGCTACACCTTC. The chain employs TRBV27 and TRBJ1-2, with a tentative D call TRBD1 (5 bases). The CDR3 runs 15 residues. Per the germline V gene, CDR1 is MNHEY and CDR2 is SMNVEV (reference sequence). V was clipped by 3 bases and J by 2 bases, with 13 bases between them.

The rearrangement uses TRBV19 and TRBJ1-1, with a weak D call TRBD1 (5 bases). The CDR3 runs 13 residues. Trimming cost V 7 bases and J 4 bases, with 13 bases left between them. In germline, CDR1 is LNHDA, CDR2 SQIVND (reference sequence). The CDR3 spells CASTSLGGTEAFF. The CDR3 DNA reads TGTGCCAGTACCTCGTTGGGGGGCACTGAAGCTTTCTTT.